These 26 T cell receptor beta chains were all obtained from the same sample, sequenced in a study of blood T cell repertoires in COVID-19. Profiling relied on immunoSEQ multiplex PCR, and the TCRdb table lists in-frame clones only, not all of them. The sample has approximately 170,000 clones; 83% are singletons. The sequenced sample was PBMCs or T cells enriched from blood (not recorded which). The receptor set was obtained from a woman between 45 and 60 years old who had recovered from COVID-19.

The chain uses TRBV7-2 and TRBJ1-1; D is unresolved. The CDR3 covers 12 residues. Germline V gene sequence: CDR1 SGHTA, CDR2 FQGNSA. The V and J ends lost 4 bases and 6 bases respectively, with 9 bases between them. The CDR3 DNA reads TGTGCCAGCAGCTCGATGGGAGCTGAAGCTTTCTTT. Its protein product is CASSSMGAEAFF.

The chain carries TRBV6-5 and TRBJ2-1, with no clear D. The CDR3 has 11 residues. V was pared by 6 bases and J by 12 bases, with 12 bases between. The germline V gene has CDR1 MNHEY and CDR2 SVGAGI. This CDR3 reads CASRSGPGQFF. CDR3 coding DNA: TGTGCCAGCAGGTCTGGCCCTGGGCAGTTCTTC.

This chain joins TRBV24-1 and TRBJ2-2, with D unresolved. This CDR3 contains 13 residues. Between the trimmed V and J ends, which lost 5 bases and 3 bases, there was a span of 6 bases. Germline V gene data show CDR1 as KGHDR and CDR2 as SFDVKD. CDR3 nucleotides: TGTGCCACCAGTGCAGGATACACCGGGGAGCTGTTTTTT. Encoded protein: CATSAGYTGELFF.

The gene calls are TRBV1 and TRBJ1-6; TRBD1, the table's D call, was not compared with the DNA. TRBV1 represents a pseudogene. This CDR3 spans 16 amino acids. The CDR3 spells CTSSQVLGARWSPLHF. The CDR3, as DNA: TGCACCAGCAGCCAAGTCCTTGGGGCCCGGTGGTCACCCCTCCACTTT.

The chain carries TRBV12-5 and TRBJ2-3, with TRBD2 identical over 8 bases. This CDR3 is 14 amino acids long. Trimming cost V 7 bases and J 4 bases; bases outside gene matches: 7. CDR1 is LGHNT, CDR2 FRNRAP, per germline. The CDR3 DNA follows: TGTGCTAGTGTTTGGCGGGAGGTGGCAGATACGCAGTATTTT. It encodes CASVWREVADTQYF.

V gene TRBV5-1 combines with J gene TRBJ2-3, with D perhaps matching TRBD2 (5 bases). V was clipped by 4 bases and J by 4 bases, with 10 bases between them. The germline gives CDR1 SGHRS, CDR2 YFSETQ. This CDR3 is built from 13 residues. CDR3 DNA sequence: TGCGCCAGCAGCACCCTGCGGGCAGATACGCAGTATTTT. Protein sequence: CASSTLRADTQYF.

This clone appeared a few times. This chain uses TRBV9 with TRBJ1-2; D not certain. CDR1 and CDR2 (germline): SGDLS, YYNGEE. The CDR3 runs 15 residues. V was clipped by 1 base and J by 1 base, with 11 bases between them. CDR3 loop: CASSVPRRFNYGYTF. CDR3 in DNA: TGTGCCAGCAGCGTACCGCGGCGGTTTAACTATGGCTACACCTTC.

CDR3 loop: CASRRGQSEQYV. CDR3 nucleotides: TGTGCCAGCAGGCGGGGACAGTCAGAGCAGTACGTC. The chain has TRBV12-3 or TRBV12-4 and TRBJ2-7; D might be TRBD1 (7 bases). V gave up 6 bases and J gave up 7 bases, with 13 bases separating them. CDR3 length equals 12 residues.

The V and J genes are TRBV18 and TRBJ1-2, with D tentatively TRBD1 (6 bases). Trimming left V 6 bases short and J 7 bases short, with 15 bases between. The germline CDR1 and CDR2 sequences are KGHSH and LQKENI. This CDR3 is built from 13 residues. The CDR3 is CASSPGTSGGYTF. The CDR3 DNA reads as TGTGCCAGCTCGCCCGGGACATCTGGTGGCTACACCTTC.

This chain joins TRBV7-2 and TRBJ2-1, with D possibly matching TRBD1 (6 bases). Germline V gives CDR1 SGHTA, CDR2 FQGNSA. The CDR3 is 12 residues long. The V gene lost 5 bases and the J gene lost 8 bases, with 10 bases spanning the gap. CDR3 nucleotide sequence: TGTGCCAGCAGCCGACAGGAGGATGAGCAGTTCTTC. This gives the protein CASSRQEDEQFF.

This clone was seen repeatedly, ten times or more. The CDR3 DNA follows: TGTGCCAGCAGTGACGAGGGCGGGAGGGGAAACAATGAGCAGTTCTTC. It translates to CASSDEGGRGNNEQFF. V gene TRBV6-4 combines with J gene TRBJ2-1; 9 nucleotides match TRBD2. Germline assignment: CDR1 MRHNA and CDR2 SNTAGT. J lost 5 bases, V lost 2 bases, and 7 bases had no gene match. The CDR3 runs to 16 residues.

This chain uses TRBV12-3 or TRBV12-4 with TRBJ2-1; D uncertain. V was trimmed by 3 bases and J by 8 bases, leaving 8 bases between them. The CDR3 covers 12 residues. The CDR3 coding sequence is TGTGCCAGCAGTTTGAGTGCCTATGAGCAGTTCTTC. Protein sequence: CASSLSAYEQFF.

This sequence joins TRBV19 and TRBJ1-2; D is perhaps TRBD1 (6 bases). Between the trimmed V and J ends, which lost 1 base and 4 bases, there was a span of 10 bases. The CDR3 is made up of 14 amino acids. Looked up from germline, CDR1 is LNHDA and CDR2 is SQIVND (reference sequence). CDR3 amino acids: CASSIGGLTYGYTF. DNA of the CDR3: TGTGCCAGTAGTATAGGGGGGCTTACCTATGGCTACACCTTC.

The V call is TRBV9, the J call TRBJ1-4; 12 positions match TRBD1. The CDR3 has 14 amino acids. Germline trimming cut 5 bases from V and 10 bases from J; bases unmatched to any gene: 6. Germline V gives CDR1 SGDLS, CDR2 YYNGEE. Written as DNA, the CDR3 is TGTGCCAGCAGTCATGGGACAGGGGGCGGAAAACTGTTTTTT. It specifies CASSHGTGGGKLFF.

V and J are TRBV6-5 and TRBJ1-2, with unresolved D. CDR3 length: 13 residues. Germline CDR1 MNHEY, CDR2 SVGAGI. Trimming cost V 5 bases and J 4 bases, with 11 bases left between them. CDR3 protein: CASSRDGIYGYTF. As DNA, the CDR3 is TGTGCCAGCAGTAGAGACGGGATCTATGGCTACACCTTC.

The J gene is TRBJ2-5, the V gene TRBV11-2; no firm D call. CDR3 length: 16 residues. In germline, CDR1 is SGHAT, CDR2 FQNNGV. V gave up 6 bases and J gave up 5 bases, with 22 bases separating them. The CDR3 sequence is CASSSLGSGSRETQYF. The CDR3 DNA reads as TGTGCCAGCAGTTCCCTCGGTAGTGGGTCGAGGGAGACCCAGTACTTC.

This clone showed up just a few times. The rearrangement joins TRBV4-2 to TRBJ1-3; possible D gene TRBD1, 5 bases. The germline V gene encodes CDR1 LGHNA and CDR2 YNFKEQ. The CDR3 sequence is 15 residues long. Trimming shortened V by 5 bases and J by 8 bases, and 19 bases separated the two germline ends. This CDR3 reads CASSARQRGGDTIYF. CDR3 DNA: TGTGCCAGCAGCGCACGACAACGGGGGGGGGACACCATATATTTT.

The V gene is TRBV14, the J gene TRBJ2-1; D is perhaps TRBD2 (6 bases). Per the germline V gene, CDR1 is SGHDN and CDR2 is FVKESK. The V gene lost 7 bases and the J gene lost 6 bases, with 19 bases spanning the gap. The CDR3 runs to 15 residues. Here the CDR3 DNA reads TGTGCCAGCAACCCCCGGGACTCCGACGTCAATGAGCAGTTCTTC. It translates to CASNPRDSDVNEQFF.

For the CDR3, the DNA is TGTGCCAGCAGCTCCACGTGGGGGGGGTCCTACGAGCAGTACGTC. The encoded protein is CASSSTWGGSYEQYV. The chain is built from TRBV27 and TRBJ2-7; 7 nucleotides agree with TRBD2. The germline V gene has CDR1 MNHEY and CDR2 SMNVEV (reference sequence). V dropped 6 bases and J dropped 1; count of bases not matched to a gene: 9. The CDR3 contains 15 residues.

This rearrangement joins TRBV7-2 to TRBJ2-1, with TRBD2 identical over 12 bases. CDR3 length: 19 amino acids. Germline CDR1 SGHTA, CDR2 FQGNSA. Trimming cost V 6 bases and J 2 bases; bases outside gene matches: 14. The chain's CDR3 is CASRSGTSGWARAYNEQFF. As DNA, the CDR3 is TGTGCCAGCAGGTCCGGGACTAGCGGGTGGGCAAGAGCCTACAATGAGCAGTTCTTC.

In its sample, this clone was seen many times. The genes are TRBV9 and TRBJ2-5; possibly TRBD2 for D (7 bases). V shed 4 bases and J shed 1 base, with 17 bases lying between them. The CDR3 consists of 16 residues. Looked up from germline, CDR1 is SGDLS and CDR2 is YYNGEE. CDR3 nucleotides: TGTGCCAGCAGCCCCAGGGGTGGGACTACCCAAGAGACCCAGTACTTC. Its translation is CASSPRGGTTQETQYF.

The rearrangement joins TRBV5-1 to TRBJ2-5; D is ambiguous. The germline V gene encodes CDR1 SGHRS and CDR2 YFSETQ. The CDR3 consists of 13 residues. Trimming cost V 1 base and J 0 bases, with 4 bases left between them. This CDR3 is CASSLLYQETQYF. The DNA of the CDR3 is TGCGCCAGCAGCTTGCTGTACCAAGAGACCCAGTACTTC.

The rearrangement links TRBV7-9 to TRBJ2-7; 8 bases line up with TRBD1. Germline V gene data show CDR1 as SEHNR and CDR2 as FQNEAQ (reference sequence). The ends lost 5 bases at V and 5 bases at J; junction bases unmatched: 5. This CDR3 comprises 13 residues. The CDR3 reads CASSVEDRDEQYV. CDR3 coding DNA: TGTGCCAGCAGCGTAGAGGACAGGGACGAGCAGTACGTC.

This clone was found once. This chain connects TRBV18 to TRBJ1-2; 11 bases fit TRBD1. From germline, CDR1 is KGHSH and CDR2 LQKENI. With V trimmed by 2 bases and J by 6 bases, 5 bases remained unmatched. CDR3 length equals 15 residues. CDR3 loop: CASSPVSGQGDGYTF. The DNA for the CDR3 is TGTGCCAGCTCACCAGTATCGGGACAGGGGGATGGCTACACCTTC.

The genes are TRBV11-3 and TRBJ2-5; 16 bases align to TRBD2. This CDR3 is built from 17 residues. V dropped 5 bases and J dropped 5; count of bases not matched to a gene: 8. Germline V lookup: CDR1 SGHNT, CDR2 YENEEA. The CDR3 DNA reads TGTGCCAGCAGCAAAGGGACTAGCGGGGGGGCTACGGAGACCCAGTACTTC. This gives the protein CASSKGTSGGATETQYF.

The rearrangement joins TRBV29-1 to TRBJ2-5, with D perhaps TRBD2 (6 bases). Germline CDR1 and CDR2: SQVTM and ANQGSEA. The length of the CDR3 is 12 residues. V gave up 8 bases and J gave up 4 bases, with 14 bases separating them. The CDR3 DNA is TGCAGCTCTCGGGCGCGGGGAGAGACCCAGTACTTC. Translation: CSSRARGETQYF.